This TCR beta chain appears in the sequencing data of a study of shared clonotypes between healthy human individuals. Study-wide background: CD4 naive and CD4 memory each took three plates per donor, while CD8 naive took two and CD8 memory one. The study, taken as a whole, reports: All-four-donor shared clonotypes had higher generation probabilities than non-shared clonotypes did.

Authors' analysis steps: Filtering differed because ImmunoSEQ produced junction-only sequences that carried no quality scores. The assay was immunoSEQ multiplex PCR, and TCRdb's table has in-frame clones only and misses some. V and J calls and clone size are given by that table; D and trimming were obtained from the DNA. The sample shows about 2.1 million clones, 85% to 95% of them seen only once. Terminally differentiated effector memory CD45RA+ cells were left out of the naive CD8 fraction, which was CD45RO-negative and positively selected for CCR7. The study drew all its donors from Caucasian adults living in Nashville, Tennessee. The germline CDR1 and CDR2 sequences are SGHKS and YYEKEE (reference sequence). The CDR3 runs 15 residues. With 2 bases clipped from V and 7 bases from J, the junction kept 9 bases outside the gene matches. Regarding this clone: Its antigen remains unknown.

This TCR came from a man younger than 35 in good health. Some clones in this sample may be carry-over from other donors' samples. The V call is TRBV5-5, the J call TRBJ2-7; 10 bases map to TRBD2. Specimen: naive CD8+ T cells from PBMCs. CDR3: CASSFFLAGVGEQYF. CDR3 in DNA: TGTGCCAGCAGCTTTTTTCTAGCGGGAGTGGGAGAGCAGTACTTC.